These T cell receptor beta chains were read from a single sample in a study of T cells in Graves' hyperthyroidism and ophthalmopathy. From the multiplex PCR reads, TCRdb called clonotypes with MiXCR, one entry per CDR3 protein. This table has 500,000 to 600,000 distinct CDR3 sequences, around 15% appearing once. Sequenced input: blood. The receptors were gathered from a woman between 18 and 29 years old with Graves' hyperthyroidism. Both conserved end residues are part of each CDR3. A D gene is named only where the DNA matches it firmly. Part of the rows lack a size; the others show once, few, many or a class for expanded clones.

d_call	v_call	j_call	clone_size	cdr3_nt	cdr3_aa
.	TRBV29-1	TRBJ2-6	.	TGCAGCGTCCGACCGGCAGAGTCCGGGGCCAACGTCCTGACTTTC	CSVRPAESGANVLTF
.	TRBV7-6	TRBJ2-3	many	TGTGCCAGCAGCTCCGGGACGGACGTCGCCGTGGGGCAGTATTTT	CASSSGTDVAVGQYF
.	TRBV7-9	TRBJ2-7	few	TGTGCCAGCAGCTTAAAAGCGGACGAGCAGTACTTC	CASSLKADEQYF
.	TRBV3-1	TRBJ2-7	many	TGTGCCAGCAGCCAAGATCCGATCTACGAGCAGTACTTC	CASSQDPIYEQYF
TRBD2	TRBV11-1	TRBJ2-1	many	TGTGCCAGCAGAAGCGGGGGGGCATACAATGAGCAGTTCTTC	CASRSGGAYNEQFF
.	TRBV19	TRBJ1-1	many	TGTGCCAGTAGCACAGGGCCGGCCCCTGAAGCTTTCTTT	CASSTGPAPEAFF
.	TRBV27	TRBJ2-1	.	TGTGCCAGCAGTGACAGGCCCACATCCTACAATGAGCAGTTCTTC	CASSDRPTSYNEQFF
.	TRBV5-8	TRBJ1-2	few	TGTGCCAGCAGCTTGGCGTTGGACAGCTATGGCTACACCTTC	CASSLALDSYGYTF
.	TRBV7-2	TRBJ2-1	.	TGTGCCAGCACCAGGGACTTCTCTAGCTCCTACAATGAGCAGTTCTTC	CASTRDFSSSYNEQFF
TRBD2	TRBV28	TRBJ2-1	many	TGTGCCAGCAAACAGAAGGGACTAGCGGGAGGCCCCGTGGGTGAGCAGTTCTTC	CASKQKGLAGGPVGEQFF
.	TRBV20-1	TRBJ2-1	many	TGCAGTGCTAGAGACCTGATAGGGTATGAGCAGTTCTTC	CSARDLIGYEQFF
.	TRBV4-1	TRBJ2-3	many	TGCGCCAGCAGCCAATACCGGGACGAGACGCAGTATTTT	CASSQYRDETQYF
.	TRBV5-1	TRBJ2-1	.	TGTGCCAGCAGCGAAGGGATTCTGAATGAGCAGTTCTTC	CASSEGILNEQFF
TRBD1	TRBV20-1	TRBJ1-1	many	TGCAGTGCTAGAAAGGCAGGGGGCTTATGGAACACTGAAGCTTTCTTT	CSARKAGGLWNTEAFF
TRBD1	TRBV6-1	TRBJ1-5	many	TGTGCCAGCAGTGCACAGGGGGCTCAGCCCCAGCATTTT	CASSAQGAQPQHF
.	TRBV7-2	TRBJ2-1	many	TGTGCCAGCAGCTTAGCCGAGCGGGATGAGCAGTTCTTC	CASSLAERDEQFF
.	TRBV24-1	TRBJ2-3	.	TGTGCCACCGAGGGGGGGCCAGGCACAGATACGCAGTATTTT	CATEGGPGTDTQYF
.	TRBV7-9	TRBJ2-7	many	TGTGCCAGCAGTTCCGGCACCTACGAGCAGTACTTC	CASSSGTYEQYF
.	TRBV6-1	TRBJ1-4	many	TGTGCCAGCAGTGCGGGGACTGGCCGCCGTAATGAAAAACTGTTTTTT	CASSAGTGRRNEKLFF
.	TRBV28	TRBJ1-6	.	TGTGCCAGCAGCACCGGGGGGGGGAATTCACCCCTCCACTTT	CASSTGGGNSPLHF
.	TRBV5-6	TRBJ2-1	few	TGTGCCAGCAGCTTGTTTGAGGGAGTAGATGAGCAGTTCTTC	CASSLFEGVDEQFF
.	TRBV6-1	TRBJ2-7	many	TGTGCCAGCAGTGATCATGACAAAGATAACGAGCAGTACTTC	CASSDHDKDNEQYF
.	TRBV20-1	TRBJ1-2	many	TGCAGTGCTAGGCGCCAGGGGCTTAACTATGGCTACACCTTC	CSARRQGLNYGYTF
.	TRBV20-1	TRBJ2-2	many	TGCAGTGCTTTCCGGGGAAAGACCGGGGAGCTGTTTTTT	CSAFRGKTGELFF
.	TRBV27	TRBJ2-5	many	TGTGCCAGCAGTTTATACGGGACCCGCAACCAAGAGACCCAGTACTTC	CASSLYGTRNQETQYF
.	TRBV2	TRBJ2-2	many	TGTGCCAGCAGTAGGGGACTCTGGGTCGGCGGGGAGCTGTTTTTT	CASSRGLWVGGELFF
.	TRBV14	TRBJ2-7	.	TGTGCCAGCAGCTTTTTCGGCGGAACCGAGCAGTACTTC	CASSFFGGTEQYF
TRBD1	TRBV7-2	TRBJ1-5	few	TGTGCCAGCAGCTTAGAAGGGACAGCTAATCAGCCCCAGCATTTT	CASSLEGTANQPQHF
.	TRBV12-3/TRBV12-4	TRBJ1-5	.	TGTGCCAGCAGTTTTCCGGGACCCAATCAGCCCCAGCATTTT	CASSFPGPNQPQHF
TRBD1	TRBV30	TRBJ1-2	many	TGTGCCTGGGGGGGACAGAATTATGGCTACACCTTC	CAWGGQNYGYTF
.	TRBV5-1	TRBJ1-2	many	TGCGCCAGCAGCTTGCGATCGTCAGGGGCGGAGGGCTACACCTTC	CASSLRSSGAEGYTF
.	TRBV11-2	TRBJ1-2	many	TGTGCCAGCAACCGAGGGGGACTACGTAACTATGGCTACACCTTC	CASNRGGLRNYGYTF
TRBD1	TRBV5-1	TRBJ2-7	few	TGCGCCAGCAGCTTGGCACAGGGGGTTTACACCTACGAGCAGTACTTC	CASSLAQGVYTYEQYF
.	TRBV10-3	TRBJ1-6	.	TGTGCCATCAGCCAGGGAATTGGCTCACCCCTCCACTTT	CAISQGIGSPLHF
.	TRBV5-1	TRBJ1-4	few	TGCGCCAGCAGCGTCTACGAGGGGAGGGAAAAACTGTTTTTT	CASSVYEGREKLFF
.	TRBV12-3/TRBV12-4	TRBJ2-3	.	TGTGCCAGCAGTTTAGAGCTCTCAGGGTGGACAGATACGCAGTATTTT	CASSLELSGWTDTQYF
TRBD2	TRBV7-8	TRBJ2-3	many	TGTGCCAGCAGCTTAGGAATTTGGCCTAGCGGGAACACAGATACGCAGTATTTT	CASSLGIWPSGNTDTQYF
TRBD2	TRBV12-3/TRBV12-4	TRBJ2-1	few	TGTGCCAGCAGGCCGCCTAACACTCTAGCGGGGGTCTACAATGAGCAGTTCTTC	CASRPPNTLAGVYNEQFF
.	TRBV10-3	TRBJ2-7	few	TGTGCCATCAGTGAGTCAACTTACGAGCAGTACTTC	CAISESTYEQYF
.	TRBV5-1	TRBJ1-3	.	TGCGCCAGCAGCCCCACCGCCGTCTCTGGAAACACCATATATTTT	CASSPTAVSGNTIYF
.	TRBV29-1	TRBJ1-2	few	TGCAGCGTTGAAGGGGGGAGTACTAACTATGGCTACACCTTC	CSVEGGSTNYGYTF
.	TRBV28	TRBJ1-1	many	TGTGCCAGCAGCTGGACCGAGGCTGAAGCTTTCTTT	CASSWTEAEAFF